This T cell receptor (beta chain) was profiled in a study of beta chain features in type 1 diabetes. CDR3 length: 13 residues. Looked up from germline, CDR1 is MNHNY and CDR2 is SVGAGI (reference sequence). V lost 6 bases and J lost 6; bases outside the gene matches: 6. Whole-study results and caveats: Across all four CD4+ subsets, people with type 1 diabetes showed modestly shorter TCRB CDR3s. When cDNA is sequenced, cells with high TCR expression could be over-represented. Whether TCRB rearrangement is influenced by HLA type was left unresolved in this analysis.

The entirety of the isolated RNA underwent reverse transcription, so expressed TCRB transcripts were sequenced. TCRdb's table, derived via immunoSEQ multiplex PCR, lists solely in-frame clones and lacks some. The sample has 310,000 or so clones, over 14% seen once. This clone was observed a handful of times. No antigen is known for it. Sequenced sample: naive CD4+ T cells from blood. The TCR sequence derives from a young man with type 1 diabetes. The rearrangement joins TRBV6-6 to TRBJ1-2; 8 nucleotides agree with TRBD1. The CDR3: CASSRDRRNGYTF. In DNA form, the CDR3 reads TGTGCCAGCAGCCGGGACAGGCGCAATGGCTACACCTTC.